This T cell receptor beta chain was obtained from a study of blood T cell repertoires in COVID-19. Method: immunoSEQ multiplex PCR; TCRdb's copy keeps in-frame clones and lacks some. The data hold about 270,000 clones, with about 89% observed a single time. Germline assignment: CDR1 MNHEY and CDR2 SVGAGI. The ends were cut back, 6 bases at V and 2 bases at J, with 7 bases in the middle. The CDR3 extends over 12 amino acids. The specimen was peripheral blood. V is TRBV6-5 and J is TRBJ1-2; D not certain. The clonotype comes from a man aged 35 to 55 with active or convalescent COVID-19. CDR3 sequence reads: CASRETNYGYTF. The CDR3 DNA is TGTGCCAGCAGGGAGACCAACTATGGCTACACCTTC.